These 18 T cell receptor beta chains originate from one sample sequenced in a study of T cell responses to AZD1222 COVID-19 vaccine. The table came from immunoSEQ multiplex PCR; TCRdb's copy has only in-frame clones and leaves some out. The table shows about 130,000 clones, with roughly 93% occurring only once. Material: peripheral blood, obtained on day 0 of AZD1222 vaccination. All receptors derive from an adult in good health.

V gene TRBV18 combines with J gene TRBJ2-2; no firm D call. The germline V gene has CDR1 KGHSH and CDR2 LQKENI. V dropped 8 bases and J dropped 3 bases, with 13 bases sitting between them. This CDR3 contains 14 residues. CDR3 region: CASTSGRDTGELFF. In nucleotides, the CDR3 is TGTGCCAGCACTTCCGGACGTGACACCGGGGAGCTGTTTTTT.

The chain couples TRBV11-2 to TRBJ2-3; D gene uncertain. This CDR3 comprises 15 residues. The V gene's germline CDR1 is SGHAT and CDR2 FQNNGV. The V gene lost 2 bases and the J gene lost 0 bases, with 9 bases spanning the gap. The CDR3 nucleotides read TGTGCCAGCAGCTTAAGCCCAGTCAGCACAGATACGCAGTATTTT. Translated, it gives CASSLSPVSTDTQYF.

This chain uses TRBV27 with TRBJ2-3; 11 nucleotides match TRBD2. The germline V gene has CDR1 MNHEY and CDR2 SMNVEV (reference sequence). Losses at the gene ends were 5 bases for V and 5 bases for J; bases not matched to a gene: 18. This CDR3 region has 19 residues. CDR3 DNA: TGTGCCAGCAGTCCCCACTATCCGGGACTAGCGGCAGGTGGAGATACGCAGTATTTT. Protein sequence: CASSPHYPGLAAGGDTQYF.

This chain connects TRBV5-1 to TRBJ1-1; 8 positions agree with TRBD1. The CDR3 is 17 amino acids. J gave up 1 base and V 3 bases, and 11 bases lay outside the gene matches. The germline CDR1 and CDR2 sequences are SGHRS and YFSETQ. The CDR3 loop reads CASSWEVNRGENTEAFF. The CDR3 bases are TGCGCCAGCAGCTGGGAAGTAAACAGGGGGGAGAACACTGAAGCTTTCTTT.

The chain uses TRBV6-2 or TRBV6-3 and TRBJ2-1; the match to TRBD2 covers 10 bases. Per germline, CDR1 MNHEY and CDR2 SVGEGT. The CDR3 is made up of 18 amino acids. V shed 5 bases, J shed 0 bases, and the junction held 10 bases outside the gene matches. The CDR3 here is CASSPAGLAVSSYNEQFF. The DNA of the CDR3 is TGTGCCAGCAGTCCAGCAGGACTAGCGGTAAGCTCCTACAATGAGCAGTTCTTC.

Only one count was recorded for this clone. V is TRBV29-1 and J is TRBJ2-7; the match to TRBD1 covers 8 bases. This CDR3 has 13 amino acids. V lost 4 bases, J lost 5 bases, and 7 bases stayed unmatched. Germline CDR1 reads SQVTM; CDR2 reads ANQGSEA. In DNA, the CDR3 is TGCAGCGTTGCCCCGACAGGGGTAAACGAGCAGTACTTC. This codes for CSVAPTGVNEQYF.

The V gene is TRBV28, the J gene TRBJ1-4; TRBD1 aligns across 9 bases. Germline CDR1 reads MDHEN; CDR2 reads SYDVKM. The CDR3 runs 15 residues. Germline trimming cut 5 bases from V and 11 bases from J; bases unmatched to any gene: 12. The CDR3 region is CASSLTGTGRIKLFF. The CDR3 bases are TGTGCCAGCAGTCTAACCGGGACAGGGAGGATCAAACTGTTTTTT.

The chain is built from TRBV6-2 or TRBV6-3 and TRBJ1-1; no clear D. V lost 2 bases and J 1 base, leaving 5 bases between the germline ends. The germline gives CDR1 MNHEY, CDR2 SVGEGT. The length of the CDR3 is 13 residues. The CDR3 is CASSYLSNTEAFF. The CDR3, as DNA: TGTGCCAGCAGTTACCTGTCGAACACTGAAGCTTTCTTT.

Notes on this clone: The identical CDR3 is also encoded by other nucleotide sequences in the sample. This sequence joins TRBV5-6 and TRBJ1-3, with no clear D. Per germline, CDR1 SGHDT and CDR2 YYEEEE. V lost 2 bases and J lost 4, with 4 bases in between. CDR3 size: 12 residues. The CDR3 spells CASSFGGNTIYF. For the CDR3, the DNA is TGTGCCAGCAGCTTTGGGGGAAACACCATATATTTT.

The chain uses TRBV5-4 and TRBJ2-1, with D possibly being TRBD2 (5 bases). Germline V gives CDR1 SGHNT, CDR2 YYREEE (reference sequence). Trimming removed 3 bases at V and 2 bases at J, with 15 bases between. The CDR3 spans 16 residues. CDR3 nucleotide sequence: TGTGCCAGCAGCTACCTAGCCTTTTCAACCTACAATGAGCAGTTCTTC. It is translated as CASSYLAFSTYNEQFF.

The chain couples TRBV5-1 to TRBJ1-1; D is possibly TRBD1 (5 bases). The ends were cut back, 7 bases at V and 4 bases at J, with 20 bases in the middle. The CDR3 is 15 residues long. Germline loops: CDR1 SGHRS, CDR2 YFSETQ. CDR3 sequence reads: CASRPGGKFGTEAFF. CDR3 DNA: TGCGCCAGCCGCCCCGGGGGGAAGTTCGGCACTGAAGCTTTCTTT.

This chain connects TRBV5-1 to TRBJ1-2, with a weak D call TRBD1 (6 bases). V was pared by 1 base and J by 0 bases, with 13 bases between. Germline V gene sequence: CDR1 SGHRS, CDR2 YFSETQ. The CDR3 contains 16 residues. The DNA for the CDR3 is TGCGCCAGCAGCTTGACAGACAGGCGAGCTAACTATGGCTACACCTTC. Protein sequence: CASSLTDRRANYGYTF.

This chain links TRBV19 with TRBJ1-1, with D unresolved. Germline-derived CDR1 and CDR2 are LNHDA and SQIVND (reference sequence). The CDR3 has 16 residues. Trimming took 3 bases from V and 3 from J, leaving 17 bases between them. CDR3 residues: CASSIPSGKPYTEAFF. The DNA of the CDR3 is TGTGCCAGTAGTATCCCATCGGGCAAGCCATACACTGAAGCTTTCTTT.

This chain uses TRBV25-1 with TRBJ2-3; D call uncertain. Germline V lookup: CDR1 MGHDK, CDR2 SYGVNS. The CDR3 has 12 residues. Trimming removed 4 bases from V and 2 bases from J, with 4 bases in between. CDR3 residues: CASSGYTDTQYF. The CDR3 DNA is TGTGCCAGCAGTGGTTACACAGATACGCAGTATTTT.

The rearrangement uses TRBV28 and TRBJ1-1, with 9 positions matching TRBD1. The germline gives CDR1 MDHEN, CDR2 SYDVKM. The trim removed 1 base at V and 4 bases at J, leaving 4 bases unmatched. The CDR3 runs 15 residues. In nucleotides, the CDR3 is TGTGCCAGCAGTTTATCACAGGGGGCTAGCACTGAAGCTTTCTTT. This codes for CASSLSQGASTEAFF.

The V call is TRBV11-2, the J call TRBJ2-5; 10 positions match TRBD1. The CDR3 loop spans 16 amino acids. Trimming at V came to 0 bases and at J to 3 bases, leaving 4 bases not matched to a gene. Germline lookup yields CDR1 SGHAT and CDR2 FQNNGV. The CDR3 DNA follows: TGTGCCAGCAGCTTAGAAGCCGGGACAGGGGAAGAGACCCAGTACTTC. As protein: CASSLEAGTGEETQYF. The whole variable domain, remainder taken from reference TRBV11-2 and TRBJ2-5, is EAGVAQSPRYKIIEKRQSVAFWCNPISGHATLYWYQQILGQGPKLLIQFQNNGVVDDSQLPKDRFSAERLKGVDSTLKIQPAKLEDSAVYLCASSLEAGTGEETQYFGPGTRLLVL.

The chain employs TRBV7-9 and TRBJ1-6; D ambiguous. CDR1 and CDR2 (germline): SEHNR, FQNEAQ (reference sequence). V was shortened by 1 base and J by 9 bases, with 7 bases between the two germline ends. The CDR3 extends over 13 amino acids. In DNA, the CDR3 is TGTGCCAGCAGCTTAGACGCTTCTTCACCCCTCCACTTT. Protein: CASSLDASSPLHF.

This clone appeared a few times. This rearrangement joins TRBV30 to TRBJ1-2; the D gene is possibly TRBD1 (6 bases). CDR3 length: 14 amino acids. Germline V CDR1 and CDR2: GTSNPN, SVGIG (reference sequence). V lost 2 bases and J lost 4, with 14 bases in between. CDR3 nucleotides: TGTGCCTGGAGTCTGACAGGAAGGACCTATGGCTACACCTTC. Translation: CAWSLTGRTYGYTF.